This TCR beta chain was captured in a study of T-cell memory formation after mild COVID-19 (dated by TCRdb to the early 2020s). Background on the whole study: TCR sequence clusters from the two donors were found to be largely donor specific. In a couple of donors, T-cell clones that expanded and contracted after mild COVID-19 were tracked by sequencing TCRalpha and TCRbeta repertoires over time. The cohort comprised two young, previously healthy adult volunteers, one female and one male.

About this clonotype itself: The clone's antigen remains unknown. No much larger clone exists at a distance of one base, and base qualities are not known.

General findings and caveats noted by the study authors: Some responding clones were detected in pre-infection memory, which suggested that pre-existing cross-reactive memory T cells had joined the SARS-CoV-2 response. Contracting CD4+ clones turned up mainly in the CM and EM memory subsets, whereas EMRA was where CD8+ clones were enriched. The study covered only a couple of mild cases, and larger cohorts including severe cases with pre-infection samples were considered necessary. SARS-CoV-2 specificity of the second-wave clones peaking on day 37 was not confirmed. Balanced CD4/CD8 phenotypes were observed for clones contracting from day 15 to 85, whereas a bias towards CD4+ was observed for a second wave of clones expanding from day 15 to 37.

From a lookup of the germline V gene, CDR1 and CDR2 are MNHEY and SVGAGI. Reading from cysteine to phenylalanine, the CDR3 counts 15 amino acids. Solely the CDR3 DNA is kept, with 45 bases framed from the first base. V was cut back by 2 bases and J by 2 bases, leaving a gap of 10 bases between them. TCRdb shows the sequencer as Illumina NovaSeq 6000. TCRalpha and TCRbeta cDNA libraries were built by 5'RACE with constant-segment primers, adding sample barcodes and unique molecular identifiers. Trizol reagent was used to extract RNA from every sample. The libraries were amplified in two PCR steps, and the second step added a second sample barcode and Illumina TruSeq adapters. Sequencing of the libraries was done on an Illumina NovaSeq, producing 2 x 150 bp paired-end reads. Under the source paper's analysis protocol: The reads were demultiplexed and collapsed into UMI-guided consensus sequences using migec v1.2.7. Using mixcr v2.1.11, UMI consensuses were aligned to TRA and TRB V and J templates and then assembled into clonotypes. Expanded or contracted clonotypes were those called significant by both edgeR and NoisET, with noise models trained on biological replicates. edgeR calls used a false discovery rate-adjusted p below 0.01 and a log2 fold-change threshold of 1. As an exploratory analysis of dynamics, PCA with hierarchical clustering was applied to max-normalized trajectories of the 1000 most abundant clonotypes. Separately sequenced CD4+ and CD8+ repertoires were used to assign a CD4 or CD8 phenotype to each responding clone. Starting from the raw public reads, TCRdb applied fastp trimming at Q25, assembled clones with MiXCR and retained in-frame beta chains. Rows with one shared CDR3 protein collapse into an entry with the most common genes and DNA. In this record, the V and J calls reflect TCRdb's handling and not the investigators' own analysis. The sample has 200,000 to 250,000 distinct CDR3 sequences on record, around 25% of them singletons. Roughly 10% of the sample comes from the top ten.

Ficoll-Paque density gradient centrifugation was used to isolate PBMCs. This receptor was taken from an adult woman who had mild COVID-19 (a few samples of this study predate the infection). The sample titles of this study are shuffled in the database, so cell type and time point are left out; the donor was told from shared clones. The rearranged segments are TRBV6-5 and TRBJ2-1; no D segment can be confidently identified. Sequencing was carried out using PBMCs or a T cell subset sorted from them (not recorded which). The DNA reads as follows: TGTGCCAGCAGTTACCTAGGCAAAACCTACAATGAGCAGTTCTTC. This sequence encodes CASSYLGKTYNEQFF.